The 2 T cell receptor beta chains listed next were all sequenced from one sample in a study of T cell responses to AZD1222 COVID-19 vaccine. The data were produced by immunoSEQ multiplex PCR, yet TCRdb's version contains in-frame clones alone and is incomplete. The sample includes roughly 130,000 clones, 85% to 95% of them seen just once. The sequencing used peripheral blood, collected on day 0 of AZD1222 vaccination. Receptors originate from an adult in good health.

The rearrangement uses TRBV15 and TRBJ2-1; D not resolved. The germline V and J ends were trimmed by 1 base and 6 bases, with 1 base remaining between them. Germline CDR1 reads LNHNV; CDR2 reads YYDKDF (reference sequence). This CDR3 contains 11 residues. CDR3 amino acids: CATSRGNEQFF. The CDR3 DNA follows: TGTGCCACCAGCAGAGGCAATGAGCAGTTCTTC.

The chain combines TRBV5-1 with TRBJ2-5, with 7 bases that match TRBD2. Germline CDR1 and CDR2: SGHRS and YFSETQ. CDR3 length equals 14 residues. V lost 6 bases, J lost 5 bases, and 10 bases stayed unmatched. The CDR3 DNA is TGCGCCAGCAACCCTCAGCTCGGGGGGGAGACCCAGTACTTC. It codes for CASNPQLGGETQYF.